This section outlines one T cell receptor beta chain sequence together with its context. Antigen: not known. V lost 0 bases and J lost 6, with 13 bases in between. The germline V gene has CDR1 SGHNT and CDR2 YYREEE (reference sequence). The CDR3 consists of 14 residues. The sample's treatment: oral pan-JAK inhibitor, 5-10 mg twice daily. Peripheral blood, together with lesional scalp punch biopsies, was collected from alopecia areata patients. After isolation, RNA underwent reverse transcription to generate cDNA as the sequencing template. This table comes from immunoSEQ multiplex PCR, and its TCRdb copy is limited to in-frame clones, with some not included. The sample lists 200,000 or so clones; roughly 50% were seen once. This entry is derived from a study of CD8+ T cells in alopecia areata. Study as a whole: Affected scalp percentage gauged treated patients' severity.

Notes on the study in general: Especially in alopecia totalis/universalis, lesional scalp showed greater clonality than normal scalp did. Researchers say the link of baseline CD8+ expansion to response remains uncertain, with one nonresponder.

This sample comprised CD4+ T cells sorted from blood, obtained at week 24, from a patient treated with tofacitinib. This clonotype was sampled from a human donor with alopecia areata. J is TRBJ2-7 and V is TRBV5-4; possibly TRBD1 for D (5 bases). The CDR3 sequence: CASSLEGRTLEQYF. The CDR3 nucleotides are TGTGCCAGCAGCTTGGAGGGGCGAACCCTCGAGCAGTACTTC.